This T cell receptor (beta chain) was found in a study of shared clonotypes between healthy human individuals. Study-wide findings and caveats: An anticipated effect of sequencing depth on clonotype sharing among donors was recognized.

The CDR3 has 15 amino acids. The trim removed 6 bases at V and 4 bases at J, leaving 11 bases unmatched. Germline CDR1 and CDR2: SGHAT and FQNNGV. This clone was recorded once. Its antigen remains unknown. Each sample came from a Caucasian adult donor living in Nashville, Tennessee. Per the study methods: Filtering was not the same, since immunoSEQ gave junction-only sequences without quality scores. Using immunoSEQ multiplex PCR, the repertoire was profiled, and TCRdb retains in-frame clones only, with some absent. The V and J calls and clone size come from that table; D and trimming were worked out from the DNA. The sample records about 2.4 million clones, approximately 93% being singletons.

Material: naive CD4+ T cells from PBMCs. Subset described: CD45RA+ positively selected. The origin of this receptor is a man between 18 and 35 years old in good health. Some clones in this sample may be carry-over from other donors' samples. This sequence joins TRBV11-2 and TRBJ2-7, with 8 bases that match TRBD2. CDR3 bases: TGTGCCAGCAGTAACCAAGCGGGAGTAGGTTACGAGCAGTACTTC. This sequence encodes CASSNQAGVGYEQYF.